The 20 T cell receptor beta chains below all came from one sample that was sequenced in a study of T cell responses to AZD1222 COVID-19 vaccine. Clones were sequenced by immunoSEQ multiplex PCR, and TCRdb holds only the in-frame ones, with some missing. The sample yields about 150,000 clones, roughly 87% seen once. Material: peripheral blood, obtained 28 days after the second AZD1222 dose. The source of these receptors is an adult who received the AZD1222 COVID-19 vaccine.

V is TRBV11-3 and J is TRBJ2-7; 11 bases are a match to TRBD2. CDR3 length: 15 residues. The ends lost 4 bases at V and 6 bases at J; junction bases unmatched: 8. CDR1 is SGHNT and CDR2 is YENEEA in the germline V gene. CDR3 bases: TGTGCCAGCAGCTCTGGACTAGCGGGTTCCGTCGAGCAGTACTTC. Encoded protein: CASSSGLAGSVEQYF.

This chain connects TRBV7-9 to TRBJ1-2, with unresolved D. The CDR3 totals 14 residues. Germline CDR1 reads SEHNR; CDR2 reads FQNEAQ (reference sequence). Trimming removed 7 bases at V and 0 bases at J, with 12 bases between. The chain's CDR3 is CASTNLGTNYGYTF. The CDR3 DNA follows: TGTGCCAGCACCAACCTGGGGACTAACTATGGCTACACCTTC.

The chain joins TRBV28 to TRBJ2-7; a weak D match, TRBD2 (5 bases). Trimming stripped 7 bases from V and 1 base from J, with 14 bases between. The CDR3 length is 14 residues. Germline V gene data show CDR1 as MDHEN and CDR2 as SYDVKM. The CDR3 region has the DNA TGTGCCAGCAACCGCCCCGGGGTTTCCTACGAGCAGTACTTC. The encoded protein is CASNRPGVSYEQYF. The complete variable domain, with remaining parts taken from reference TRBV28 and TRBJ2-7, reads DVKVTQSSRYLVKRTGEKVFLECVQDMDHENMFWYRQDPGLGLRLIYFSYDVKMKEKGDIPEGYSVSREKKERFSLILESASTNQTSMYLCASNRPGVSYEQYFGPGTRLTVT.

The gene calls are TRBV5-4 and TRBJ2-5; D is perhaps TRBD2 (5 bases). CDR3 length equals 14 residues. The V and J ends lost 1 base and 5 bases respectively, with 12 bases between them. Germline CDR1 and CDR2: SGHNT and YYREEE (reference sequence). CDR3 sequence reads: CASSLRGSGETQYF. CDR3 nucleotides: TGTGCCAGCAGCTTGAGAGGGAGTGGGGAGACCCAGTACTTC. Combining the CDR3 with reference TRBV5-4 and TRBJ2-5 gives the whole variable domain ETGVTQSPTHLIKTRGQQVTLRCSSQSGHNTVSWYQQALGQGPQFIFQYYREEENGRGNFPPRFSGLQFPNYSSELNVNALELDDSALYLCASSLRGSGETQYFGPGTRLLVL.

This chain uses TRBV7-2 with TRBJ2-7, with 12 bases identical to TRBD2. Germline CDR1 reads SGHTA; CDR2 reads FQGNSA. V gave up 4 bases and J gave up 0 bases; unmatched junction bases: 7. CDR3 length equals 17 residues. The CDR3 sequence is CASSYTGTSGYSYEQYF. The CDR3 DNA follows: TGTGCCAGCAGCTACACCGGGACTAGCGGGTACTCCTACGAGCAGTACTTC.

The V and J genes are TRBV28 and TRBJ1-6, with 8 bases aligning to TRBD1. The CDR3 has 15 residues. Germline V CDR1 and CDR2: MDHEN, SYDVKM. The V segment lost 6 bases and the J segment 7 bases; nucleotides outside the gene matches: 8. This CDR3 is CASSPPRTGNSPLHF. The CDR3 bases are TGTGCCAGCAGCCCCCCTCGGACAGGGAATTCACCCCTCCACTTT. The full variable domain, its missing parts supplied by reference TRBV28 and TRBJ1-6, is DVKVTQSSRYLVKRTGEKVFLECVQDMDHENMFWYRQDPGLGLRLIYFSYDVKMKEKGDIPEGYSVSREKKERFSLILESASTNQTSMYLCASSPPRTGNSPLHFGNGTRLTVT.

The J gene is TRBJ2-7, the V gene TRBV5-1; weak D call: TRBD2 (6 bases). CDR1 is SGHRS and CDR2 is YFSETQ in the germline V gene. This CDR3 contains 15 residues. V dropped 4 bases and J dropped 3 bases, with 17 bases sitting between them. As DNA, the CDR3 is TGCGCCAGCAGCCAACGGGGCGGACTAAACTACGAGCAGTACTTC. The encoded protein is CASSQRGGLNYEQYF.

This rearrangement joins TRBV7-3 to TRBJ1-1; possibly TRBD1 for D (6 bases). The V end lost 5 bases, the J end lost 0 bases, and 16 bases lay between the germline ends. The CDR3 has 16 residues. Germline V CDR1 and CDR2: SGHTA, FQGTGA. The CDR3 protein is CASSLSGQGLNTEAFF. The DNA of the CDR3 is TGTGCCAGCAGCCTAAGTGGGCAGGGGTTGAACACTGAAGCTTTCTTT. Based on the CDR3 plus reference TRBV7-3 and TRBJ1-1, the full variable domain is GAGVSQTPSNKVTEKGKYVELRCDPISGHTALYWYRQSLGQGPEFLIYFQGTGAADDSGLPNDRFFAVRPEGSVSTLKIQRTERGDSAVYLCASSLSGQGLNTEAFFGQGTRLTVV.

The chain couples TRBV6-5 to TRBJ1-5, with D perhaps TRBD1 (6 bases). Germline V lookup: CDR1 MNHEY, CDR2 SVGAGI. The CDR3 runs 13 residues. The ends were cut back, 9 bases at V and 3 bases at J, with 12 bases in the middle. The CDR3, as DNA: TGTGCCAGTGTTACAGGGAACAATCAGCCCCAGCATTTT. Its translation is CASVTGNNQPQHF.

The chain employs TRBV11-1 and TRBJ1-6, with a tentative D call TRBD1 (6 bases). This CDR3 has 15 amino acids. The V and J ends lost 5 bases and 1 base respectively, with 9 bases between them. Germline V gene lookup returns CDR1 SGHAT and CDR2 FQDESV (reference sequence). CDR3 sequence (DNA): TGTGCCAGCAGCGGAGGGGGGTCCTATAATTCACCCCTCCACTTT. It codes for CASSGGGSYNSPLHF.

V is TRBV7-2 and J is TRBJ2-3; no clear D gene. V lost 3 bases to trimming and J lost 0 bases, with 13 bases between them. Germline V CDR1 and CDR2: SGHTA, FQGNSA. The length of the CDR3 is 16 residues. The CDR3 region has the DNA TGTGCCAGCAGCTTTGGCGCGGTCACTAGCACAGATACGCAGTATTTT. This codes for CASSFGAVTSTDTQYF.

The chain joins TRBV27 to TRBJ2-1, with 16 bases identical to TRBD2. The ends lost 5 bases at V and 8 bases at J; junction bases unmatched: 9. The CDR3 covers 17 residues. CDR1 is MNHEY and CDR2 is SMNVEV in the germline V gene (reference sequence). The CDR3 spells CASSGTSGRARVHEQFF. In DNA form, the CDR3 reads TGTGCCAGCAGTGGGACTAGCGGGAGGGCCAGGGTACATGAGCAGTTCTTC.

In its sample, this clone was seen once. The CDR3 here is CASSLQGLSATNEKLFF. CDR3 coding DNA: TGTGCCAGCAGCTTACAGGGGCTTTCTGCAACTAATGAAAAACTGTTTTTT. The V call is TRBV7-9, the J call TRBJ1-4, with D possibly matching TRBD1 (6 bases). V lost 2 bases, J lost 0 bases, and 13 bases lay in between. The CDR3 has 17 amino acids. Germline assignment: CDR1 SEHNR and CDR2 FQNEAQ (reference sequence).

V is TRBV29-1 and J is TRBJ2-3; no firm D call. This CDR3 contains 15 residues. Trimming removed 5 bases at V and 0 bases at J, with 15 bases between. The V gene's germline CDR1 is SQVTM and CDR2 ANQGSEA. This chain's CDR3 is CSVFTSTMSTDTQYF. Here the CDR3 DNA reads TGCAGCGTTTTCACGTCGACCATGAGCACAGATACGCAGTATTTT.

A word on this clone: Other nucleotide sequences in the sample specify the same CDR3. The CDR3 nucleotides are TGTGCCAGCAGCTTATCTTATTCACCCCTCCACTTT. Translating it yields CASSLSYSPLHF. The chain uses TRBV12-3 or TRBV12-4 and TRBJ1-6; unclear D gene. The CDR3 extends over 12 amino acids. V lost 6 bases to trimming and J lost 8 bases, with 8 bases between them.

The rearrangement joins TRBV18 to TRBJ1-4, with 7 bases fitting TRBD1. The CDR3 is 16 residues long. Germline V CDR1 and CDR2: KGHSH, LQKENI. V lost 6 bases, J lost 7 bases, and 14 bases stayed unmatched. The CDR3 sequence: CASSHSALTGSEKLFF. The CDR3 coding sequence is TGTGCCAGCTCGCATTCCGCCTTGACAGGGAGTGAAAAACTGTTTTTT.

The V call is TRBV7-9, the J call TRBJ1-5, with D uncertain. The CDR3 loop spans 15 amino acids. Trimming shortened V by 1 base and J by 2 bases, and 9 bases separated the two germline ends. Germline loops: CDR1 SEHNR, CDR2 FQNEAQ (reference sequence). Here the CDR3 reads CASSLDAVGNQPQHF. In DNA form, the CDR3 reads TGTGCCAGCAGCTTAGATGCGGTGGGCAATCAGCCCCAGCATTTT.

This sequence joins TRBV15 and TRBJ2-7, with D perhaps assigned TRBD1 or TRBD2 (5 bases each). Trimming took 0 bases from V and 3 from J, leaving 6 bases between them. The germline CDR1 and CDR2 sequences are LNHNV and YYDKDF (reference sequence). The CDR3 sequence is 13 residues long. The chain's CDR3 is CATSREGVYEQYF. The CDR3 coding sequence is TGTGCCACCAGCAGAGAGGGGGTCTACGAGCAGTACTTC. The whole variable domain, remainder taken from reference TRBV15 and TRBJ2-7, is DAMVIQNPRYQVTQFGKPVTLSCSQTLNHNVMYWYQQKSSQAPKLLFHYYDKDFNNEADTPDNFQSRRPNTSFCFLDIRSPGLGDTAMYLCATSREGVYEQYFGPGTRLTVT.

This clone was recorded only once. The gene calls are TRBV28 and TRBJ2-5; TRBD1 is a possible D gene (6 bases). V was clipped by 6 bases and J by 5 bases, with 13 bases between them. CDR1 is MDHEN, CDR2 SYDVKM, per germline. The CDR3 covers 13 residues. CDR3 sequence: CASRTTGLETQYF. CDR3 DNA sequence: TGTGCCAGCAGAACGACAGGTTTGGAGACCCAGTACTTC.

The rearrangement uses TRBV5-1 and TRBJ2-1; 8 nucleotides agree with TRBD1. Germline-derived CDR1 and CDR2 are SGHRS and YFSETQ. This CDR3 has 14 amino acids. After removal of 5 bases from V and 3 bases from J, the junction contained 4 bases not matched to a gene. The CDR3 here is CASRETGDYNEQFF. CDR3 coding DNA: TGCGCCAGCAGGGAGACAGGGGACTACAATGAGCAGTTCTTC.